This T cell receptor beta chain was captured in a study of shared clonotypes between healthy human individuals. General study findings and limits: Tissues were not sampled, only blood, and their repertoires likely differ. Despite large depth, rarefaction showed incomplete sorted-subset sequencing.

Germline V gives CDR1 MNHEY, CDR2 SMNVEV (reference sequence). This CDR3 contains 13 residues. This clone was seen a single time. What it binds is not known. The repertoire was sequenced with immunoSEQ multiplex PCR; TCRdb's copy has only in-frame clones and lacks some. The table shows about 180,000 clones, with approximately 95% occurring only once. Sequences were obtained from naive CD4+ T cells sorted from blood. Documented subset: CD45RA+ positively selected. The rearrangement links TRBV27 to TRBJ2-5; possibly TRBD1 for D (5 bases). With the DNA end fitting TRBJ2-7 better, the J assignment may be wrong. The clonotype originates from a woman under 40 in good health. CDR3 sequence: CASSFVTAYEQYF. The CDR3 DNA follows: TGTGCCAGCAGTTTCGTGACAGCCTACGAGCAGTACTTC.